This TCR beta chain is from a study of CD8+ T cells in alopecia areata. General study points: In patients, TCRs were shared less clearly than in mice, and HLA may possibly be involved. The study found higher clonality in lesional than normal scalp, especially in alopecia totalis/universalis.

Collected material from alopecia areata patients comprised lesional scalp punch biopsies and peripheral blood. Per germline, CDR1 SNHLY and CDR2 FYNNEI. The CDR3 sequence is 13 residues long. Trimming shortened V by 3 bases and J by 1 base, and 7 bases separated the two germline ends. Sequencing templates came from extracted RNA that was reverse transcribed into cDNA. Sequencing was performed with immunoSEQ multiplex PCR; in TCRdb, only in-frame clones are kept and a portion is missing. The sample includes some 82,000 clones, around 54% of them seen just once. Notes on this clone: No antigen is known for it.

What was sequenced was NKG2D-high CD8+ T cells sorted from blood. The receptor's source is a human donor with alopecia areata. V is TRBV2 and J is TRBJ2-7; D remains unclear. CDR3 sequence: CASSEAYSYEQYF. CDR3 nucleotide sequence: TGTGCCAGCAGTGAGGCCTATTCCTACGAGCAGTACTTC.